This T cell receptor beta chain was retrieved from a study of CD8 T cells in Susac syndrome. Reverse transcription of about 0.5 to 1 ug RNA was performed with random hexamers. An immunoSEQ multiplex PCR generated amplified TCR beta CDR3 products spanning 54 Vbeta and 13 Jbeta. TCRdb reprocessed the immunoSEQ multiplex PCR reads via MiXCR and lists one record per CDR3 protein. Of 84,000 or so distinct CDR3 sequences in the sample, around 95% were seen once. V lost 6 bases and J 0 bases, leaving 21 bases between the germline ends. CDR1 and CDR2 (germline): DFQATT, SNEGSKA (reference sequence). The CDR3 loop spans 17 amino acids. TEMRA cells were FACS-enriched, while CD8+ and CD4+ T cells were negatively isolated.

V usage is TRBV20-1 and J usage is TRBJ1-5, with a tentative D call TRBD1 (5 bases). Sequencing was done on a sample of CD8+ T cells from PBMCs. The TCR comes from a human donor with Susac syndrome. CDR3 coding DNA: TGCAGTGCCGAGGGAGGGGTAGGGGCCTATAGCAATCAGCCCCAGCATTTT. It translates to CSAEGGVGAYSNQPQHF.